These 29 T cell receptor beta chains originate from one sample sequenced in a study of blood T cell repertoires in COVID-19. Profiled with immunoSEQ multiplex PCR; TCRdb holds only in-frame clones, not every one. The table lists fewer than 90,000 clones, nearly 95% of them singletons, with about 4.5% in the top ten. The sample comprised peripheral blood. These TCRs come from a human donor with active COVID-19. The donor label of this sample is uncertain.

The chain links TRBV5-4 to TRBJ1-5; TRBD1 matches 7 bases. CDR3 length: 19 amino acids. V was clipped by 2 bases and J by 0 bases; unmatched bases: 14. Germline V lookup: CDR1 SGHNT, CDR2 YYREEE (reference sequence). DNA for the CDR3: TGTGCCAGCAGCTTAAACCGGGACAGAAACATATATAGCAATCAGCCCCAGCATTTT. It codes for CASSLNRDRNIYSNQPQHF.

The chain links TRBV11-3 to TRBJ1-6; tentative D call: TRBD1 (6 bases). The germline gives CDR1 SGHNT, CDR2 YENEEA. V shed 5 bases and J shed 10 bases, with 15 bases lying between them. This CDR3 contains 14 residues. This CDR3 reads CASSQGQVGSPLHF. The CDR3 bases are TGTGCCAGCAGCCAGGGACAAGTCGGCTCACCCCTCCACTTT. The variable domain in full, completed from reference TRBV11-3 and TRBJ1-6, reads EAGVVQSPRYKIIEKKQPVAFWCNPISGHNTLYWYLQNLGQGPELLIRYENEEAVDDSQLPKDRFSAERLKGVDSTLKIQPAELGDSAVYLCASSQGQVGSPLHFGNGTRLTVT.

This clone was counted a single time. The CDR3 reads CASSLTEDTQYF. DNA for the CDR3: TGCGCCAGCAGCTTGACGGAGGATACGCAGTATTTT. The J gene is TRBJ2-3, the V gene TRBV5-1, with D uncertain. V lost 1 base and J lost 6, with 6 bases in between. In germline, CDR1 is SGHRS, CDR2 YFSETQ. The CDR3 totals 12 residues.

The chain couples TRBV28 to TRBJ2-7; TRBD1 might be the D (5 bases). The CDR3 contains 16 residues. The germline gives CDR1 MDHEN, CDR2 SYDVKM. With 7 bases removed from V and 3 bases from J, the gap between germline ends came to 22 bases. The CDR3 is CASTSSKGIGYYEQYF. CDR3 sequence (DNA): TGTGCCAGCACCTCCTCCAAGGGGATAGGGTACTACGAGCAGTACTTC.

The rearrangement links TRBV20-1 to TRBJ1-1; TRBD1 agrees at 7 bases. Trimming at V came to 3 bases and at J to 4 bases, leaving 8 bases not matched to a gene. The germline V gene encodes CDR1 DFQATT and CDR2 SNEGSKA (reference sequence). The CDR3 has 14 residues. CDR3 protein: CSASLEGASTEAFF. The CDR3 region has the DNA TGCAGTGCTAGTTTGGAGGGGGCAAGCACTGAAGCTTTCTTT.

DNA for the CDR3: TGTGCCAGTTATGACTTAAGCTCTGGAAACACCATATATTTT. Encoded protein: CASYDLSSGNTIYF. The V call is TRBV19, the J call TRBJ1-3; D remains ambiguous. The germline CDR1 and CDR2 sequences are LNHDA and SQIVND (reference sequence). The V and J ends lost 8 bases and 0 bases respectively, with 11 bases between them. The CDR3 length is 14 residues.

V gene TRBV7-9 combines with J gene TRBJ2-5; possible D gene TRBD1, 6 bases. The CDR3 is 13 residues long. Trimming removed 5 bases at V and 2 bases at J, with 9 bases between. Germline CDR1 SEHNR, CDR2 FQNEAQ (reference sequence). The CDR3 DNA reads as TGTGCCAGCAGCCTAGGACAGCAAGAGACCCAGTACTTC. Protein: CASSLGQQETQYF.

The V gene is TRBV18, the J gene TRBJ2-2; 11 bases fit TRBD2. V trimming: 6 bases; J trimming: 8 bases; junction bases outside the gene matches: 8. There are 15 residues in the CDR3. CDR1 KGHSH and CDR2 LQKENI come from the germline V gene. The CDR3, as DNA: TGTGCCAGCTCCGGGACTAGCGGAGTATCGGGGGAGCTGTTTTTT. Protein: CASSGTSGVSGELFF.

The chain uses TRBV14 and TRBJ2-3, with TRBD2 matching over 13 bases. This CDR3 is built from 15 residues. CDR1 is SGHDN, CDR2 FVKESK, per germline. The V gene end was trimmed by 1 base and the J gene end by 6 bases; junction bases not matched to a gene: 1. The CDR3 loop reads CASSQGGLAGDTQYF. CDR3 bases: TGTGCCAGCAGCCAAGGGGGACTAGCGGGGGATACGCAGTATTTT.

V is TRBV11-1 and J is TRBJ2-7; TRBD1 aligns across 8 bases. CDR3 length: 15 residues. Germline-derived CDR1 and CDR2 are SGHAT and FQDESV (reference sequence). V lost 2 bases and J lost 3; bases outside the gene matches: 6. The CDR3 reads CASSLPSGQGYEQYF. CDR3 bases: TGTGCCAGCAGCTTACCCTCTGGACAGGGCTACGAGCAGTACTTC.

As regards this clone: Other DNA sequences in this sample translate to the same CDR3. The chain employs TRBV2 and TRBJ2-2; 10 positions agree with TRBD1. V shed 8 bases, J shed 3 bases, and the junction held 12 bases outside the gene matches. This CDR3 is 17 amino acids long. Per the germline V gene, CDR1 is SNHLY and CDR2 is FYNNEI. CDR3 in DNA: TGTGCCAGCTTTTGGGGGCCCGGGACAGGGGACACCGGGGAGCTGTTTTTT. This sequence encodes CASFWGPGTGDTGELFF.

The genes are TRBV3-1 (or the pseudogene TRBV3-2) and TRBJ1-2, with a tentative D call TRBD1 (5 bases). V was cut by 2 bases and J by 6 bases, with 16 bases left in between. CDR3 length: 15 residues. In germline, CDR1 is LGHDT, CDR2 YNNKEL (reference sequence). In nucleotides, the CDR3 is TGTGCCAGCAGCCAACAAAGGGGACTGACCAATGGCTACACCTTC. This sequence encodes CASSQQRGLTNGYTF.

The chain has TRBV27 and TRBJ2-6; TRBD2 agrees at 11 bases. Trimming at V came to 6 bases and at J to 4 bases, leaving 11 bases not matched to a gene. Germline V gene sequence: CDR1 MNHEY, CDR2 SMNVEV (reference sequence). CDR3 size: 18 residues. Written as DNA, the CDR3 is TGTGCCAGCAGCTGGGGAACTAGCGGGAGATCCGGGGCCAACGTCCTGACTTTC. Translated: CASSWGTSGRSGANVLTF.

The chain couples TRBV18 to TRBJ1-3; D is unresolved. V was clipped by 5 bases and J by 1 base, with 9 bases between them. Germline CDR1 and CDR2: KGHSH and LQKENI. This CDR3 comprises 14 residues. CDR3 sequence reads: CASSTAPSGNTIYF. The CDR3 nucleotides are TGTGCCAGCTCAACAGCTCCTTCTGGAAACACCATATATTTT.

Details on this clone: One end of the junction does not line up with germline, which may come from a read error. The chain couples TRBV7-2 to TRBJ1-1, with D possibly matching TRBD1 (5 bases). This CDR3 contains 13 residues. From germline, CDR1 is SGHTA and CDR2 FQGNSA. The CDR3 DNA is TGTGCCAGCAGCTTAGGGGTTAAGCGGGGCAAAATCTTT. It translates to CASSLGVKRGKIF.

V and J are TRBV11-3 and TRBJ2-3; unclear D gene. The germline V gene has CDR1 SGHNT and CDR2 YENEEA. CDR3 size: 15 residues. The germline V and J ends were trimmed by 4 bases and 0 bases, with 11 bases remaining between them. The DNA for the CDR3 is TGTGCCAGCAGCTCCGGAGAGCCTAGCACAGATACGCAGTATTTT. It yields the protein CASSSGEPSTDTQYF.

The genes are TRBV5-1 and TRBJ2-7; D perhaps matches TRBD2 (6 bases). V dropped 4 bases and J dropped 1 base, with 12 bases sitting between them. The CDR3 totals 14 residues. CDR1 and CDR2 from the germline V gene are SGHRS and YFSETQ. CDR3 region: CASSPAGQSYEQYF. The CDR3 nucleotides read TGCGCCAGCAGCCCAGCGGGCCAATCCTACGAGCAGTACTTC.

The chain has TRBV9 and TRBJ1-6; D gene ambiguous. Germline assignment: CDR1 SGDLS and CDR2 YYNGEE. The CDR3 loop spans 15 amino acids. The V end was cut by 3 bases, the J end by 4 bases, with 11 bases between. The CDR3 region has the DNA TGTGCCAGCAGCGCCGAGGCAGAATATAATTCACCCCTCCACTTT. This codes for CASSAEAEYNSPLHF.

V is TRBV7-2 and J is TRBJ2-2, with 8 bases matching TRBD2. Trimming took 1 base from V and 8 from J; bases not matched to a gene: 12. The CDR3 sequence is 17 residues long. Germline V gene data show CDR1 as SGHTA and CDR2 as FQGNSA. CDR3 DNA sequence: TGTGCCAGCAGCTTAGGTTCTAGCGGGCAACGGGCTGGGGAGCTGTTTTTT. Residues: CASSLGSSGQRAGELFF.

The rearrangement links TRBV7-6 to TRBJ1-3; TRBD1 aligns across 8 bases. Germline V gene data show CDR1 as SGHVS and CDR2 as FNYEAQ. The CDR3 spans 15 residues. The J segment lost 0 bases and the V segment lost 3 bases, leaving 1 base of the junction unmatched. CDR3: CASSFDRGSGNTIYF. CDR3 DNA sequence: TGTGCCAGCAGCTTTGACAGGGGCTCTGGAAACACCATATATTTT.

Only one count was recorded for this clone. This chain joins TRBV7-2 and TRBJ2-5; possible D gene TRBD2, 7 bases. Looked up from germline, CDR1 is SGHTA and CDR2 is FQGNSA. The V end was cut by 0 bases, the J end by 7 bases, with 12 bases between. This CDR3 contains 14 residues. CDR3 amino acids: CASSLAGGPGTQYF. The CDR3 DNA follows: TGTGCCAGCAGCTTAGCGGGGGGGCCGGGGACCCAGTACTTC.

This chain links TRBV10-1 with TRBJ2-7, with D maybe TRBD2 (6 bases). Trimming removed 0 bases from V and 6 bases from J, with 9 bases in between. The length of the CDR3 is 13 residues. Germline CDR1 reads WNHNN; CDR2 reads SYGVQD (reference sequence). The CDR3, as DNA: TGCGCCAGCAGTGAGTCGTTCGGGGGCGAGCAGTACTTC. It yields the protein CASSESFGGEQYF.

The chain links TRBV5-8 to TRBJ2-3; a weak D match, TRBD1 (5 bases). V was clipped by 4 bases and J by 8 bases, with 20 bases between them. CDR1 is SGHTS and CDR2 is YDEGEE in the germline V gene. The CDR3 spans 15 residues. CDR3: CASSPVGLSKSTQYF. Written as DNA, the CDR3 is TGTGCCAGCAGCCCGGTGGGGCTCTCCAAGAGTACGCAGTATTTT.

The chain carries TRBV10-3 and TRBJ2-7, with TRBD1 identical over 7 bases. The CDR3 contains 14 residues. Germline trimming cut 6 bases from V and 0 bases from J; bases unmatched to any gene: 5. Germline values: CDR1 ENHRY, CDR2 SYGVKD. CDR3 sequence: CAIRTGLTSYEQYF. CDR3 coding DNA: TGTGCCATCAGGACAGGGTTGACCTCCTACGAGCAGTACTTC.

The rearrangement uses TRBV5-4 and TRBJ1-1; 7 bases line up with TRBD1. The CDR3 totals 15 residues. J gave up 1 base and V 3 bases, and 6 bases lay outside the gene matches. The germline V gene encodes CDR1 SGHNT and CDR2 YYREEE (reference sequence). The chain's CDR3 is CASSSPTGSNTEAFF. The CDR3 bases are TGTGCCAGCAGCTCACCGACAGGGTCGAACACTGAAGCTTTCTTT.

The chain employs TRBV2 and TRBJ2-3; TRBD2 matches 11 bases. The CDR3 sequence is 15 residues long. With 6 bases clipped from V and 2 bases from J, the junction kept 4 bases outside the gene matches. Germline CDR1 is SNHLY and CDR2 is FYNNEI. CDR3 residues: CASSVLAGDTDTQYF. The CDR3 DNA sequence: TGTGCCAGCAGCGTACTAGCGGGGGACACAGATACGCAGTATTTT.

V and J are TRBV14 and TRBJ2-1, with D possibly being TRBD1 (6 bases). Trimming stripped 1 base from V and 7 bases from J, with 8 bases between. Germline values: CDR1 SGHDN, CDR2 FVKESK. The CDR3 has 13 amino acids. The CDR3 region is CASSQVRGNEQFF. The CDR3 DNA is TGTGCCAGCAGCCAAGTAAGGGGGAATGAGCAGTTCTTC.

The V call is TRBV2, the J call TRBJ2-2; the D gene is possibly TRBD2 (5 bases). V gave up 4 bases and J gave up 4 bases, with 13 bases separating them. This CDR3 spans 15 amino acids. Germline lookup yields CDR1 SNHLY and CDR2 FYNNEI. CDR3 DNA sequence: TGTGCCAGCAGTGCCGCGAGGGCCGGCACCGGGGAGCTGTTTTTT. Protein: CASSAARAGTGELFF.

The rearrangement joins TRBV11-2 to TRBJ1-1; D remains ambiguous. Trimming shortened V by 2 bases and J by 2 bases, and 12 bases separated the two germline ends. CDR3 length: 15 amino acids. CDR1 SGHAT and CDR2 FQNNGV come from the germline V gene. CDR3 bases: TGTGCCAGCAGCTTATCGGAGGCTTTTAACACTGAAGCTTTCTTT. It yields the protein CASSLSEAFNTEAFF.